This T cell receptor (beta chain) came from a study of brain T cells in children with intractable seizures. About this clone: Its antigen remains unidentified.

The repertoire was sequenced with immunoSEQ multiplex PCR; TCRdb's copy has only in-frame clones and lacks some. The table records about 340,000 clones, 85% to 95% of them present only once. Overall study results and limits: Patients' HCMV serostatus was unknown; virus specificity rests on CDR3 similarity alone.

CDR1 and CDR2 (germline): LNHDA, SQIVND (reference sequence). There are 15 residues in the CDR3. V lost 1 base, J lost 7 bases, and 5 bases stayed unmatched. Indicated time point: blood from clinic visit 5 months post-surgery; TSC patient then seizure free. The sequenced cases were selected for having the highest brain T cell transcript signatures. The sample here was peripheral blood, taken more than 4 months after surgery. The gene calls are TRBV19 and TRBJ2-1, with 9 bases identical to TRBD2. This clonotype was sampled from a boy in the first two years of life with tuberous sclerosis and intractable seizures. For the CDR3, the DNA is TGTGCCAGTAGTATAGTGGTTAGCGGGAGTAATGAGCAGTTCTTC. Translated: CASSIVVSGSNEQFF.